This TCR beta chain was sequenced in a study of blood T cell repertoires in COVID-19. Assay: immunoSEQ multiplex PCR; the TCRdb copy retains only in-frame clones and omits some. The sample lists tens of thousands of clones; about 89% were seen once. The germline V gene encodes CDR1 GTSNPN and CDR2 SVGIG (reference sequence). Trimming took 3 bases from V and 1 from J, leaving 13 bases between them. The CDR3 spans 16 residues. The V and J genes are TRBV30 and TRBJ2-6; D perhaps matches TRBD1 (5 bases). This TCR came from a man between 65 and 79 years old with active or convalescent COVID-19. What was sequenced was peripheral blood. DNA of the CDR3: TGTGCCTGGAGCGGGCAGGGTCGGTCTGGGGCCAACGTCCTGACTTTC. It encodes CAWSGQGRSGANVLTF.